This record looks at one TCR beta chain sequence and its context. Antigen unknown. This specimen comes from a study of T cells in Graves' hyperthyroidism and ophthalmopathy. General observations from the study: Model-based prediction identified ophthalmopathy a median approximately 6 months prior to its onset.

CDR3 length: 15 amino acids. Germline V gene lookup returns CDR1 MDHEN and CDR2 SYDVKM. Trimming left V 6 bases short and J 5 bases short, with 20 bases between. It was RNA transcripts that yielded the amplified TCR beta CDR3 regions. HTBI primers drove first-round RT-PCR of the TCR CDR3. TCRdb called the multiplex PCR reads again in MiXCR, with one record for every CDR3 protein. The table lists 530,000 or so distinct CDR3 sequences, approximately 24% of them singletons, with around 10% in the top ten. This receptor was identified in a woman aged 25 to 45 with Graves' ophthalmopathy. The sample was blood. The gene calls are TRBV28 and TRBJ2-7; D call uncertain. CDR3 amino acids: CASSPYPLGRNEQYF. In nucleotides, the CDR3 is TGTGCCAGCAGCCCCTACCCCCTAGGACGAAACGAGCAGTACTTC.